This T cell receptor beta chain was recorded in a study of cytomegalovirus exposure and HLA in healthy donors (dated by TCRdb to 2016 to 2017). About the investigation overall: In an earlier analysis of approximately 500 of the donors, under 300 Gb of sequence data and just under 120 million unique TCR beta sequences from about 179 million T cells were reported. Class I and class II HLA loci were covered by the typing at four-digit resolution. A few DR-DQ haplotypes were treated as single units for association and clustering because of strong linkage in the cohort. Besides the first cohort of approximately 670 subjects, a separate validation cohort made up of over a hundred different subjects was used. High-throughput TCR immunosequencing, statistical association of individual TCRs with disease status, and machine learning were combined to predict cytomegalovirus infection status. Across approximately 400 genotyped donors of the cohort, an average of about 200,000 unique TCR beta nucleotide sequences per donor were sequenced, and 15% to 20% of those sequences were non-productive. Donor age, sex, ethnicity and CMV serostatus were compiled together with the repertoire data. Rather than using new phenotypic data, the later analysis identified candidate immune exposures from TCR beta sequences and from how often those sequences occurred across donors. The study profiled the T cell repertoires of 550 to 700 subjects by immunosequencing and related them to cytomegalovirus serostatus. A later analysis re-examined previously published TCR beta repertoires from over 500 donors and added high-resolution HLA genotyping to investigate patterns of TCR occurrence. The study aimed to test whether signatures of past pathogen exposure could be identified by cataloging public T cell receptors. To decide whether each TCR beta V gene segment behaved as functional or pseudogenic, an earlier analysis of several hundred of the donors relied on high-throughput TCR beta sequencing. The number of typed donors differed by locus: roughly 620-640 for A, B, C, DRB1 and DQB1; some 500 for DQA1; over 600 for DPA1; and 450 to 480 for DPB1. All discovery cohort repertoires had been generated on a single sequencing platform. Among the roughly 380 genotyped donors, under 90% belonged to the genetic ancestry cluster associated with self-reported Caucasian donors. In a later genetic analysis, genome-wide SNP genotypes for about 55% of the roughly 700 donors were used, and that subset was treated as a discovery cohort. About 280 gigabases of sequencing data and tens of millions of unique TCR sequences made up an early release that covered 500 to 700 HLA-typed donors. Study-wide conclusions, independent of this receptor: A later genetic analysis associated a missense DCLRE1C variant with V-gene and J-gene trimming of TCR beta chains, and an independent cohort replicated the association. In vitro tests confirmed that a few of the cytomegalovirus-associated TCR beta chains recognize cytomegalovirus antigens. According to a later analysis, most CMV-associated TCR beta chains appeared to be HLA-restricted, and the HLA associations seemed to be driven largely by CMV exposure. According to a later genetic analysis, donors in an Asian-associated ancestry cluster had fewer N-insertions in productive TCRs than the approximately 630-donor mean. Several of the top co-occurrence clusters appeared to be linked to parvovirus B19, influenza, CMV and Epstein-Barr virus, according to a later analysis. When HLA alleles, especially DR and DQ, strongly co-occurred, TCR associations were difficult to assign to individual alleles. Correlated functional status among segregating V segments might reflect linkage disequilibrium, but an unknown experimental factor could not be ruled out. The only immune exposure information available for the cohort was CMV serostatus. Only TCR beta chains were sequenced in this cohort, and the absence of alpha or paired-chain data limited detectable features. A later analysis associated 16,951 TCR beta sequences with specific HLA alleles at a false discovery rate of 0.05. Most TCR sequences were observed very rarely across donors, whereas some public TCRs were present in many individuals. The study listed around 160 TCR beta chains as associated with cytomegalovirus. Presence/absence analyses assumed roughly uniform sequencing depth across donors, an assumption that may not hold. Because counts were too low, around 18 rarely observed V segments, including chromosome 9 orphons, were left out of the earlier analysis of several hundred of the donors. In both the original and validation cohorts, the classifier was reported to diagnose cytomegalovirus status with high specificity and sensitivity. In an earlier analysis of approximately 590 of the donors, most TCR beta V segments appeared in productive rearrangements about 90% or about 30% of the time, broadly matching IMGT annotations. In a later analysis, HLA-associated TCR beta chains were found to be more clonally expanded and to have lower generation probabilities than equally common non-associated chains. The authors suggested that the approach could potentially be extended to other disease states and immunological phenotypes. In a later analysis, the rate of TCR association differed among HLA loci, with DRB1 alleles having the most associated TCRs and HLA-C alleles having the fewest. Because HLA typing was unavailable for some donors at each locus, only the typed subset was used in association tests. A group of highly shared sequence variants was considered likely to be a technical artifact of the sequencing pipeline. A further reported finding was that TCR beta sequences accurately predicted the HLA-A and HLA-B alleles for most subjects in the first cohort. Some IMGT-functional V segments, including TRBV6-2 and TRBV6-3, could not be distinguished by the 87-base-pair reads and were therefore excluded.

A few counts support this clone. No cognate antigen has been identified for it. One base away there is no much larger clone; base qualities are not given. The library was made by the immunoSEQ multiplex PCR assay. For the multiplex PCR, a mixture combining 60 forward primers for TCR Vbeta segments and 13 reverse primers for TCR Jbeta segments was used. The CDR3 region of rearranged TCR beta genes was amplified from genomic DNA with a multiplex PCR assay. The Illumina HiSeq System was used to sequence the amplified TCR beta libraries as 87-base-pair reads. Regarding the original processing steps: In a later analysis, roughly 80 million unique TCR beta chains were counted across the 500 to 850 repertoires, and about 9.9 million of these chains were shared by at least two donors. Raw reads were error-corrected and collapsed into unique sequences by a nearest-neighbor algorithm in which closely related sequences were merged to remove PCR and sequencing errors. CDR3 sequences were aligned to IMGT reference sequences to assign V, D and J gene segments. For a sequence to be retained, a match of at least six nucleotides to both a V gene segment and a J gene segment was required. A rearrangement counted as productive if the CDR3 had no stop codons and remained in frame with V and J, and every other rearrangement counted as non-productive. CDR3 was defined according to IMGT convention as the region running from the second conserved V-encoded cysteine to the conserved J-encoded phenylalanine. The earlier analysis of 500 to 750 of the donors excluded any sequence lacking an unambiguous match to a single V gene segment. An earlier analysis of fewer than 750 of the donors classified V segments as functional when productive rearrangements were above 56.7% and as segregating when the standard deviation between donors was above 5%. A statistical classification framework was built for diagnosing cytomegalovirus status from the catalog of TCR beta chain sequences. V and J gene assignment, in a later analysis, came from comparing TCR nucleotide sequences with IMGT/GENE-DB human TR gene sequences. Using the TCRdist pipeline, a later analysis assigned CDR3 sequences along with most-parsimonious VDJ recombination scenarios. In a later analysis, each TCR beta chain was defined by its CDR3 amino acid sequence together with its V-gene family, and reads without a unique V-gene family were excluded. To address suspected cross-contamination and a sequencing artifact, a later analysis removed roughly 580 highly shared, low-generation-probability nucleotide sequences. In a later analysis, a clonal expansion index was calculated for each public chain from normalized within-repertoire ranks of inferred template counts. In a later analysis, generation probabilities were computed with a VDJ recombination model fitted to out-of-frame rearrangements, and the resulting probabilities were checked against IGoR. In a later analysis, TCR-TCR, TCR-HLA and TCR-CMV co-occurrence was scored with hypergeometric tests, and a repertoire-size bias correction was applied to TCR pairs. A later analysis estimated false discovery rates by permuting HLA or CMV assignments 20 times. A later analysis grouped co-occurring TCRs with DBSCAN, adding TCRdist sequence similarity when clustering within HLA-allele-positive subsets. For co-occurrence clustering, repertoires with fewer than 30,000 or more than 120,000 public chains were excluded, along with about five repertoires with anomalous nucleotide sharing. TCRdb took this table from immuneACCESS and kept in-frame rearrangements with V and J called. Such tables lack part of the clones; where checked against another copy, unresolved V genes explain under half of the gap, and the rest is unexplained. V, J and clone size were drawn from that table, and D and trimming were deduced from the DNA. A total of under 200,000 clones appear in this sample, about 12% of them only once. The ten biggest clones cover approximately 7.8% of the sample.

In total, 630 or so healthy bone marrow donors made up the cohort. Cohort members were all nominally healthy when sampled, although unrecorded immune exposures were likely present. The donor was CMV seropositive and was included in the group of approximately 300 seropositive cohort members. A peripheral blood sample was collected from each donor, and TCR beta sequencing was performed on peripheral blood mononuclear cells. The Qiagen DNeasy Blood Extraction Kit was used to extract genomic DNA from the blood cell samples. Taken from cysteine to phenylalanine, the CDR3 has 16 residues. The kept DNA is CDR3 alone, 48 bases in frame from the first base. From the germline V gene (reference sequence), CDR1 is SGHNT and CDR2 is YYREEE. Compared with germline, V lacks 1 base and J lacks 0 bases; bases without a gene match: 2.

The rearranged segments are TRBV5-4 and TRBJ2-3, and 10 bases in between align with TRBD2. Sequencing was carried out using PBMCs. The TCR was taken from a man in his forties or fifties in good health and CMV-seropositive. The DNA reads TGTGCCAGCAGCTTGCTAGCGGGGGATAGCACAGATACGCAGTATTTT. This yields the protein CASSLLAGDSTDTQYF.